Presented here are 7 T cell receptor beta chains from one specimen sequenced in a study of blood T cell repertoires in COVID-19. The protocol was immunoSEQ multiplex PCR, while the TCRdb copy is restricted to in-frame clones and leaves out a portion. The table includes 95,000 to 150,000 clones, approximately 86% detected once. Sequenced: peripheral blood. The receptors derive from a woman aged 45 to 65 with active or convalescent COVID-19.

The chain has TRBV7-6 and TRBJ2-2, with 7 bases matching TRBD2. The V gene's germline CDR1 is SGHVS and CDR2 FNYEAQ. V trimming: 1 base; J trimming: 3 bases; junction bases outside the gene matches: 11. CDR3 length equals 18 residues. The CDR3 bases are TGTGCCAGCAGCTTAGAGCTCTTAGGGGCGGGGGACACCGGGGAGCTGTTTTTT. This gives the protein CASSLELLGAGDTGELFF.

This chain joins TRBV3-1 (or the pseudogene TRBV3-2) and TRBJ2-5; D is possibly TRBD2 (5 bases). The V end lost 1 base, the J end lost 2 bases, and 20 bases lay between the germline ends. The CDR3 loop spans 18 amino acids. The germline V gene encodes CDR1 LGHDT and CDR2 YNNKEL (reference sequence). The CDR3 spells CASSQGLSVLRHQETQYF. CDR3 nucleotides: TGTGCCAGCAGCCAAGGACTATCTGTCCTTAGACATCAAGAGACCCAGTACTTC.

The V gene is TRBV5-5, the J gene TRBJ2-7, with D possibly TRBD2 on 6 matching bases. CDR3 length: 14 amino acids. The germline V gene encodes CDR1 SGHKS and CDR2 YYEKEE (reference sequence). The germline V and J ends were trimmed by 6 bases and 7 bases, with 20 bases remaining between them. The CDR3 bases are TGTGCCAGCAACCTACCCGGGACTGGGGGAGAGCAGTACTTC. Residues: CASNLPGTGGEQYF.

The J gene is TRBJ2-7, the V gene TRBV6-5; TRBD1 might be the D (5 bases). Germline CDR1 MNHEY, CDR2 SVGAGI. The CDR3 has 14 residues. The V gene lost 7 bases and the J gene lost 2 bases, with 15 bases spanning the gap. Here the CDR3 reads CASIPDRYPYEQYF. The CDR3 DNA follows: TGTGCCAGCATCCCTGACAGATATCCCTACGAGCAGTACTTC.

This chain uses TRBV12-3 or TRBV12-4 with TRBJ2-7; a possible D gene is TRBD2 (7 bases). CDR3 length equals 12 residues. Trimming stripped 8 bases from V and 11 bases from J, with 19 bases between. The CDR3 is CASWGGVRGKYF. CDR3 sequence (DNA): TGTGCCAGCTGGGGGGGTGTCAGGGGTAAGTACTTC.

V and J are TRBV6-5 and TRBJ2-6; D not resolved. The CDR3 runs to 15 residues. Germline CDR1 MNHEY, CDR2 SVGAGI. Trimming removed 6 bases at V and 3 bases at J, with 12 bases between. The CDR3 region has the DNA TGTGCCAGCAGCTATACCGCTGGTGGGGCCAACGTCCTGACTTTC. Amino acid sequence: CASSYTAGGANVLTF.

The CDR3 here is CASSREQGNQPQHF. DNA of the CDR3: TGCGCCAGCAGCCGGGAGCAGGGGAATCAGCCCCAGCATTTT. The chain links TRBV4-1 to TRBJ1-5; D might be TRBD1 (6 bases). This CDR3 comprises 14 residues. Trimming pared 4 bases from V and 4 bases from J, leaving 11 bases between. Germline V lookup: CDR1 MGHRA, CDR2 YSYEKL.